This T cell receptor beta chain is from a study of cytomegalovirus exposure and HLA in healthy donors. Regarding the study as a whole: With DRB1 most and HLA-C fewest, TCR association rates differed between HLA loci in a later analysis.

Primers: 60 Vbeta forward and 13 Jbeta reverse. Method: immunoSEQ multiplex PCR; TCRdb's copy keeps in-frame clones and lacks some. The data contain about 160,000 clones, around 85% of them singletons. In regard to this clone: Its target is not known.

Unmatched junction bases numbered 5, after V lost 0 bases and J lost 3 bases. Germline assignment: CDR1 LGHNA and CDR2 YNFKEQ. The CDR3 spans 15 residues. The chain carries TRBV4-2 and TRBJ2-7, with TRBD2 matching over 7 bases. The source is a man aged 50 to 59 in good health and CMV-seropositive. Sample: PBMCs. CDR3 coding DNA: TGTGCCAGCAGCCAAGAAGGCAGGGAGGGCTACGAGCAGTACTTC. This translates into CASSQEGREGYEQYF.